Listed below are T cell receptor beta chains from one sample, sequenced in a study of blood T cell repertoires in COVID-19. Some clones are missing from TCRdb's copy, which holds only in-frame ones; the method was immunoSEQ multiplex PCR. Altogether 200,000 or so clones are present, roughly 80% being singletons, with the ten largest covering roughly 3%. Sequencing was done on a sample of peripheral blood. Receptors originate from a woman in her twenties or thirties who had recovered from COVID-19. CDR3s include the opening cysteine and the closing phenylalanine or tryptophan. A D gene is named only where the DNA matches it firmly. The listing skips clone size in some rows; elsewhere it reads once, few, many or a size class.

>TRBV25-1|NA|TRBJ1-4|TRBD1
CASSWTGGAGTNEKLFF
TGTGCCAGCAGTTGGACAGGGGGCGCGGGGACTAATGAAAAACTGTTTTTT
>TRBV2|once|TRBJ2-1|TRBD2
CASCGPRSGSRSRWVSYNEQFF
TGTGCCAGCTGTGGGCCGAGGAGCGGGAGCAGGTCAAGGTGGGTGTCCTACAATGAGCAGTTCTTC
>TRBV12-3/TRBV12-4|NA|TRBJ2-2|NA
CASTTQVSGELFF
TGTGCCAGCACCACACAGGTGTCCGGGGAGCTGTTTTTT
>TRBV5-6|few|TRBJ1-4|TRBD1
CASSPSGTGINEKLFF
TGTGCCAGCAGCCCCTCCGGGACAGGGATTAATGAAAAACTGTTTTTT
>TRBV28|NA|TRBJ1-4|NA
CASSFRGTGVEKLFF
TGTGCCAGCAGTTTTAGGGGAACGGGGGTTGAAAAACTGTTTTTT
>TRBV9|NA|TRBJ2-2|NA
CASSVGNTGELFF
TGTGCCAGCAGCGTCGGGAACACCGGGGAGCTGTTTTTT
>TRBV29-1|few|TRBJ2-7|TRBD2
CSVEGTSGTYEQYF
TGCAGCGTTGAAGGGACTAGCGGGACCTACGAGCAGTACTTC
>TRBV30|NA|TRBJ1-4|NA
CAWTGEANEKLFF
TGTGCCTGGACGGGGGAAGCTAATGAAAAACTGTTTTTT
>TRBV6-5|NA|TRBJ1-5|NA
CASSYSGSVNQPQHF
TGTGCCAGCAGTTACTCGGGCTCTGTCAATCAGCCCCAGCATTTT
>TRBV29-1|NA|TRBJ2-1|TRBD2
CSVQRGLASYNEQFF
TGCAGCGTTCAAAGGGGACTAGCCTCCTACAATGAGCAGTTCTTC
>TRBV7-3|once|TRBJ1-1|NA
CASSAATGRATEAFF
TGTGCCAGCAGCGCGGCCACAGGGCGGGCCACTGAAGCTTTCTTT
>TRBV27|many|TRBJ1-4|TRBD1
CASSRGTGFNEKLFF
TGTGCCAGCAGTAGGGGGACAGGTTTTAATGAAAAACTGTTTTTT
>TRBV5-1|once|TRBJ2-1|TRBD2
CASSLAWLTSGTYNEQFF
TGCGCCAGCAGTCTGGCTTGGCTGACTAGCGGCACCTACAATGAGCAGTTCTTC
>TRBV28|NA|TRBJ2-3|NA
CASSPPGTSDTQYF
TGTGCCAGCAGTCCCCCGGGGACTTCGGATACGCAGTATTTT
>TRBV25-1|NA|TRBJ1-6|NA
CASSREGSPLHF
TGTGCCAGCAGTCGGGAGGGGTCACCCCTCCACTTT
>TRBV3-1/TRBV3-2|NA|TRBJ2-7|TRBD2
CASSQRELAGPSSYEQYF
TGTGCCAGCAGCCAAAGGGAACTAGCGGGACCGAGCTCCTACGAGCAGTACTTC
>TRBV7-9|NA|TRBJ2-6|TRBD1
CASSDRQGEAGANVLTF
TGTGCCAGCAGCGATCGACAGGGGGAAGCTGGGGCCAACGTCCTGACTTTC
>TRBV28|NA|TRBJ2-7|NA
CASSFPGSGVYEQYF
TGTGCCAGCAGTTTTCCCGGGAGTGGTGTGTACGAGCAGTACTTC
>TRBV27|few|TRBJ2-1|TRBD1
CASSFRHFYRGGNEQFF
TGTGCCAGCAGTTTCCGACACTTCTACAGGGGTGGGAATGAGCAGTTCTTC
>TRBV10-3|NA|TRBJ2-5|NA
CAISESAAQKETQYF
TGTGCCATCAGTGAGTCGGCTGCACAGAAAGAGACCCAGTACTTC
>TRBV6-5|many|TRBJ1-2|NA
CASSYSGGGGGYTF
TGTGCCAGCAGTTACTCGGGCGGGGGCGGCGGCTACACCTTC
>TRBV5-1|NA|TRBJ1-2|NA
CASSLVASPNYGYTF
TGCGCCAGCAGCTTGGTTGCGAGTCCTAACTATGGCTACACCTTC
>TRBV9|once|TRBJ2-1|TRBD1
CASSLTGAAEQFF
TGTGCCAGCAGCTTGACAGGGGCAGCTGAGCAGTTCTTC
>TRBV7-9|NA|TRBJ1-2|NA
CASSRDRYGYTF
TGTGCCAGCAGCCGCGACAGATATGGCTACACCTTC
>TRBV7-3|NA|TRBJ2-5|NA
CASSLYGTEGQETQYF
TGTGCCAGCAGCTTGTACGGGACGGAGGGCCAAGAGACCCAGTACTTC
>TRBV28|NA|TRBJ2-1|TRBD1
CASSYPLTGDKIEQFF
TGTGCCAGCAGTTATCCTCTGACAGGGGACAAGATCGAGCAGTTCTTC
>TRBV5-6|NA|TRBJ2-1|TRBD2
CASSWGGGSGQQFF
TGTGCCAGCAGCTGGGGTGGAGGTAGCGGGCAGCAGTTCTTC
>TRBV5-5|few|TRBJ1-5|NA
CASSPYRDNQPQHF
TGTGCCAGCAGCCCCTACAGGGATAATCAGCCCCAGCATTTT
>TRBV11-3|NA|TRBJ2-6|NA
CASSLELEESGANVLTF
TGTGCCAGCAGCTTAGAGCTTGAGGAGTCTGGGGCCAACGTCCTGACTTTC
>TRBV27|few|TRBJ1-5|NA
CASSPGGNQPQHF
TGTGCCAGCAGTCCGGGGGGCAATCAGCCCCAGCATTTT
>TRBV5-1|NA|TRBJ2-1|NA
CASSLSSTPLYNEQFF
TGCGCCAGCAGCTTGTCTAGTACCCCCCTTTACAATGAGCAGTTCTTC
>TRBV28|NA|TRBJ2-6|NA
CASSFRAPGANVLTF
TGTGCCAGCAGTTTTCGCGCGCCTGGGGCCAACGTCCTGACTTTC
>TRBV11-3|NA|TRBJ2-7|NA
CASSLDVGYEQYF
TGTGCCAGCAGCTTAGATGTCGGCTACGAGCAGTACTTC
>TRBV7-2|NA|TRBJ2-2|TRBD2
CASSFSGTNTGELFF
TGTGCCAGCAGCTTTAGCGGGACCAACACCGGGGAGCTGTTTTTT
>TRBV5-1|NA|TRBJ2-3|NA
CASGDGVTDTQYF
TGCGCCAGCGGCGACGGGGTCACAGATACGCAGTATTTT
>TRBV6-5|NA|TRBJ2-5|TRBD2
CASSERERSETQYF
TGTGCCAGCTCCGAGCGGGAGAGATCAGAGACCCAGTACTTC
>TRBV30|NA|TRBJ2-2|NA
CAWSRTDSGPGELFF
TGTGCCTGGAGTCGGACCGACAGTGGGCCCGGGGAGCTGTTTTTT
>TRBV19|NA|TRBJ2-3|NA
CASSPRTSTDTQYF
TGTGCCAGTAGTCCGAGGACTAGCACAGATACGCAGTATTTT
>TRBV30|NA|TRBJ2-5|NA
CAWSVASGETQYF
TGTGCCTGGAGTGTAGCGTCGGGGGAGACCCAGTACTTC
>TRBV9|NA|TRBJ2-5|NA
CASSVSVGGTQYF
TGTGCCAGCAGCGTCTCCGTGGGAGGGACCCAGTACTTC
>TRBV27|NA|TRBJ1-6|NA
CASSYTSSYNSPLHF
TGTGCCAGCAGTTACACTAGCTCCTATAATTCACCCCTCCACTTT